Below, 10 T cell receptor beta chains from the same sample are listed, as sequenced in a study of cytomegalovirus exposure and HLA in healthy donors. The PCR employed 60 Vbeta primers together with 13 Jbeta primers. The method was immunoSEQ multiplex PCR; TCRdb's version includes in-frame clones alone and lacks a portion of them. The data show 160,000 or so clones, approximately 80% seen once. Sequenced: PBMCs. These receptors were taken from a man younger than 40 in good health and CMV-seronegative.

The rearrangement uses TRBV7-2 and TRBJ2-7; 8 nucleotides agree with TRBD1. This CDR3 contains 15 residues. Trimming removed 5 bases from V and 7 bases from J; junction bases left unmatched: 13. Looked up from germline, CDR1 is SGHTA and CDR2 is FQGNSA. CDR3 loop: CASSRTGTGLREQYF. DNA for the CDR3: TGTGCCAGCAGCCGCACCGGGACAGGATTACGAGAGCAGTACTTC.

In this sample, this clone turned up once. This chain links TRBV6-5 with TRBJ2-1; D might be TRBD2 (5 bases). CDR1 is MNHEY and CDR2 is SVGAGI in the germline V gene. The V end was cut by 0 bases, the J end by 4 bases, with 7 bases between. This CDR3 region has 14 residues. CDR3 in amino acids: CASSYSRGYNEQFF. CDR3 DNA: TGTGCCAGCAGTTACTCGAGAGGGTACAATGAGCAGTTCTTC.

The chain links TRBV6-5 to TRBJ2-7; D is ambiguous. CDR3 length: 14 amino acids. Per the germline V gene, CDR1 is MNHEY and CDR2 is SVGAGI. Deletions cut 0 bases from V and 1 base from J, with 7 bases between. The CDR3 loop is CASSYSAISYEQYF. For the CDR3, the DNA is TGTGCCAGCAGTTACTCGGCCATTTCCTACGAGCAGTACTTC.

CDR3 coding DNA: TGCAGCGTTGTTGTCCGTCTTAACACTGAAGCTTTCTTT. It is translated as CSVVVRLNTEAFF. V is TRBV29-1 and J is TRBJ1-1; D is unresolved. CDR1 SQVTM and CDR2 ANQGSEA come from the germline V gene. V was pared by 4 bases and J by 2 bases, with 11 bases between. This CDR3 region has 13 residues.

The chain employs TRBV11-2 and TRBJ1-3; TRBD1 is a possible D gene (5 bases). The V end was cut by 2 bases, the J end by 4 bases, with 15 bases between. From germline, CDR1 is SGHAT and CDR2 FQNNGV. This CDR3 has 16 amino acids. CDR3 bases: TGTGCCAGCAGCTTATTCGGGGGGGAGCAGGGAAACACCATATATTTT. Translated: CASSLFGGEQGNTIYF.

The rearrangement uses TRBV10-3 and TRBJ2-2, with TRBD1 matching 11 bases. Germline CDR1 ENHRY, CDR2 SYGVKD. The CDR3 sequence is 15 residues long. Trimming took 5 bases from V and 4 from J; bases not matched to a gene: 3. The CDR3 DNA reads as TGTGCCATCAGTTCCGGGACAGGGGGCACCGGGGAGCTGTTTTTT. Its translation: CAISSGTGGTGELFF.

The rearrangement links TRBV30 to TRBJ2-1; 9 bases fit TRBD2. This CDR3 spans 16 amino acids. Germline V CDR1 and CDR2: GTSNPN, SVGIG (reference sequence). The trim removed 2 bases at V and 8 bases at J, leaving 13 bases unmatched. The DNA for the CDR3 is TGTGCCTGGAGTTCCGCGCGGGGGGGCTGGGTGGATGAGCAGTTCTTC. This sequence encodes CAWSSARGGWVDEQFF.

V usage is TRBV11-3 and J usage is TRBJ2-7; D is possibly TRBD2 (6 bases). The CDR3 is 14 residues long. V lost 1 base and J 3 bases, leaving 10 bases between the germline ends. Germline V gives CDR1 SGHNT, CDR2 YENEEA. The CDR3 reads CASSLGGSGYEQYF. CDR3 in DNA: TGTGCCAGCAGCTTAGGGGGTAGCGGCTACGAGCAGTACTTC. Variable domain in full (rest from reference TRBV11-3 and TRBJ2-7): EAGVVQSPRYKIIEKKQPVAFWCNPISGHNTLYWYLQNLGQGPELLIRYENEEAVDDSQLPKDRFSAERLKGVDSTLKIQPAELGDSAVYLCASSLGGSGYEQYFGPGTRLTVT.

This clone was recorded only once. The chain links TRBV28 to TRBJ1-5; 9 nucleotides match TRBD1. Trimming cost V 7 bases and J 5 bases; bases outside gene matches: 9. From germline, CDR1 is MDHEN and CDR2 SYDVKM. The CDR3 has 15 amino acids. The CDR3 coding sequence is TGTGCCAGCATTATACAGGGGGCAGGGGATCAGCCCCAGCATTTT. Translation: CASIIQGAGDQPQHF.

This clone showed up just once. V gene TRBV6-5 combines with J gene TRBJ2-1; 13 positions agree with TRBD2. V was pared by 4 bases and J by 8 bases, with 8 bases of the junction left unmatched. CDR1 MNHEY and CDR2 SVGAGI come from the germline V gene. This CDR3 has 16 amino acids. The CDR3 region has the DNA TGTGCCAGCAGTTCACGGACTAGCGGGAGTGGGTATGAGCAGTTCTTC. Its protein is CASSSRTSGSGYEQFF.